This TCR beta chain was sequenced for a study of post-analysis software for immune sequencing data. Findings and caveats of the study: Several TRBV segments, TRBV5-6, TRBV5-1 and TRBV20-1 among them, were found more frequent in patients than controls. Significantly decreased normalized Chao1 diversity was recorded for multiple sclerosis patients relative to controls.

Germline V CDR1 and CDR2: SQVTM, ANQGSEA. The ends were cut back, 6 bases at V and 4 bases at J, with 13 bases in the middle. CDR3 length equals 13 residues. Prepared TCR beta cDNA libraries contained unique molecular identifiers. TCRdb used MiXCR to reprocess the PCR reads, holding one entry per CDR3 protein. The table includes hundreds of thousands of distinct CDR3 sequences, 55% to 60% detected once. Concerning this clonotype itself: The antigen is unknown.

Sequenced sample: blood. The V call is TRBV29-1, the J call TRBJ1-5; D ambiguous. This clonotype was sampled from a girl aged 2-15 years with multiple sclerosis. The CDR3 nucleotides are TGCAGCGTGGCGGGGTCAGAGAATCAGCCCCAGCATTTT. Encoded protein: CSVAGSENQPQHF.